This TCR beta chain was found in a study of blood T cell repertoires in COVID-19. The CDR3 length is 15 residues. V lost 4 bases, J lost 7 bases, and 11 bases stayed unmatched. Germline V gives CDR1 LNHNV, CDR2 YYDKDF (reference sequence). Sequencing was performed with immunoSEQ multiplex PCR; in TCRdb, only in-frame clones are kept and a portion is missing. The sample yields 250,000 or so clones, 75% to 90% seen once. This clone was seen a single time. Sample: PBMCs or T cells enriched from blood (not recorded which). The sequence derives from a woman between 25 and 40 years old with acute COVID-19. The chain uses TRBV15 and TRBJ2-7, with TRBD2 matching 9 bases. The CDR3 region has the DNA TGTGCCACCAGCACCCGGCTAGCGGGAACTGGGGAGCAGTACTTC. It is translated as CATSTRLAGTGEQYF.